Reported below is one T cell receptor beta chain. The data stem from a study of blood T cell repertoires in COVID-19. Libraries were prepared by immunoSEQ multiplex PCR; TCRdb keeps only in-frame clonotypes and omits some of them. The sample shows 160,000 or so clones, approximately 80% of them seen only once. Trimming took 9 bases from V and 3 from J; bases not matched to a gene: 4. The CDR3 spans 13 residues. The TCR sequence derives from a woman in her sixties who had recovered from COVID-19. Sequencing was done on a sample of PBMCs or T cells enriched from blood (not recorded which). The gene calls are TRBV23-1 and TRBJ2-3, with TRBD1 matching 9 bases. TRBV23-1 is labeled an ORF, and its function is uncertain. The chain's CDR3 is CARPGQGTDTQYF. CDR3 nucleotides: TGCGCCAGGCCGGGACAGGGAACAGATACGCAGTATTTT.